This T cell receptor beta chain came from a study of T cells in Graves' hyperthyroidism and ophthalmopathy. Researchers took RNA transcripts and amplified the TCR beta CDR3 regions from them. HTBI primers were used for first-round RT-PCR of the TCR CDR3. TCRdb independently ran MiXCR on the multiplex PCR reads; one entry per CDR3 protein. In the table there are 450,000 to 600,000 distinct CDR3 sequences, around 20% of which are singletons. Germline V CDR1 and CDR2: DFQATT, SNEGSKA (reference sequence). V was clipped by 0 bases and J by 0 bases, with 12 bases between them. The CDR3 totals 16 residues. This clonotype showed up just a few times.

The sample was blood. The rearrangement links TRBV20-1 to TRBJ2-4, with D possibly TRBD2 on 6 matching bases. The source of this sequence is a middle-aged man with Graves' ophthalmopathy. CDR3 nucleotide sequence: TGCAGTGCTAGAGATCTTCTAGCGATAGCCAAAAACATTCAGTACTTC. Translated, it gives CSARDLLAIAKNIQYF.